The 21 T cell receptor beta chains reported below all come from one sample, sequenced in a study of vaccination effects on CD4 cells after COVID-19. What these receptors recognize is not known. Before sequencing took place, the ViraFEST assay used viral peptide pools to expand antigen-specific CD4+ T cells. Isolation of CD4+ T cells took place after approximately 10 days of culture. Recipients of the vaccine had no prior SARS-CoV-2 infection and negative nucleocapsid antibodies. Measured with immunoSEQ multiplex PCR; TCRdb has only the in-frame clones, and not every one. This sample has about 73,000 clones; around 81% occur once, and the top ten carry 8% to 11%. Here the sequenced sample was CD4+ T cells from PBMCs cultured with SARS-CoV-2 spike peptides, taken before COVID-19 vaccination. The receptors were sampled from a human donor who received a COVID-19 vaccine.

This clone was recorded a few times. The gene calls are TRBV6-2 or TRBV6-3 and TRBJ1-1, with TRBD1 as a possible D gene (5 bases). Germline V gene data show CDR1 as MNHEY and CDR2 as SVGEGT. CDR3 size: 14 residues. V lost 2 bases, J lost 1 base, and 8 bases lay in between. The CDR3 reads CASSYVQGNTEAFF. In DNA form, the CDR3 reads TGTGCCAGCAGTTACGTGCAGGGGAACACTGAAGCTTTCTTT.

The gene calls are TRBV3-1 (or the pseudogene TRBV3-2) and TRBJ2-1; D may match TRBD1 or TRBD2 (5 bases each). The germline gives CDR1 LGHDT, CDR2 YNNKEL (reference sequence). Trimming removed 4 bases at V and 4 bases at J, with 11 bases between. The CDR3 length is 14 residues. The CDR3 bases are TGTGCCAGCAGCCTCGGGGCGTTATACAATGAGCAGTTCTTC. Translation gives CASSLGALYNEQFF.

The genes are TRBV9 and TRBJ2-7; D unclear. The germline V gene has CDR1 SGDLS and CDR2 YYNGEE. Trimming removed 3 bases from V and 3 bases from J, with 1 base in between. There are 10 residues in the CDR3. This chain's CDR3 is CASSDYEQYV. As DNA, the CDR3 is TGTGCCAGCAGCGACTACGAGCAGTACGTC.

The rearrangement links TRBV5-8 to TRBJ2-5; possibly TRBD2 for D (6 bases). Trimming took 3 bases from V and 4 from J, leaving 13 bases between them. The germline V gene encodes CDR1 SGHTS and CDR2 YDEGEE. CDR3 size: 14 residues. In nucleotides, the CDR3 is TGTGCCAGCAGCTACGCGGGACGAGGAGAGACCCAGTACTTC. Translating gives CASSYAGRGETQYF.

This clone has more than one count but fewer than ten. The rearrangement joins TRBV4-3 to TRBJ1-6; D is unclear. Per the germline V gene, CDR1 is LGHNA and CDR2 is YSLEER. Trimming removed 4 bases at V and 5 bases at J, with 6 bases between. This CDR3 is 13 amino acids long. CDR3 protein: CASSLGDNSPLHF. In DNA form, the CDR3 reads TGCGCCAGCAGCCTGGGAGATAATTCACCCCTCCACTTT.

The chain combines TRBV6-5 with TRBJ2-4; TRBD1 might be the D (6 bases). V was cut by 5 bases and J by 1 base, with 12 bases left in between. The CDR3 contains 15 residues. Germline CDR1 MNHEY, CDR2 SVGAGI. CDR3 in DNA: TGTGCCAGCAGTCTCAGGGGAGAGGCCAAAAACATTCAGTACTTC. Protein: CASSLRGEAKNIQYF.

This clone has a handful of counts. The chain combines TRBV4-1 with TRBJ1-2; D perhaps matches TRBD1 (6 bases). This CDR3 region has 13 residues. Between the trimmed V and J ends, which lost 2 bases and 7 bases, there was a span of 11 bases. Germline CDR1 and CDR2: MGHRA and YSYEKL. This chain's CDR3 is CASSQTQGTGYTF. CDR3 nucleotide sequence: TGCGCCAGCAGCCAAACACAGGGTACTGGCTACACCTTC.

This sequence joins TRBV9 and TRBJ1-6, with no clear D. V dropped 3 bases and J dropped 15 bases, with 19 bases sitting between them. Germline lookup yields CDR1 SGDLS and CDR2 YYNGEE. There are 14 residues in the CDR3. The CDR3 sequence is CASSASVAQRDLHF. CDR3 DNA sequence: TGTGCCAGCAGCGCCTCAGTGGCCCAGAGGGACCTCCACTTT.

The J gene is TRBJ2-5, the V gene TRBV7-9, with TRBD2 matching over 9 bases. The CDR3 is 15 amino acids. CDR1 and CDR2 from the germline V gene are SEHNR and FQNEAQ (reference sequence). V lost 1 base, J lost 6 bases, and 6 bases stayed unmatched. CDR3 sequence reads: CASSLGGGAGKTQYF. The CDR3 DNA sequence: TGTGCCAGCAGCTTAGGCGGGGGGGCGGGGAAGACCCAGTACTTC.

This chain uses TRBV9 with TRBJ2-3, with D hard to call. V dropped 0 bases and J dropped 4 bases, with 9 bases sitting between them. This CDR3 has 14 amino acids. Per the germline V gene, CDR1 is SGDLS and CDR2 is YYNGEE. CDR3 nucleotide sequence: TGTGCCAGCAGCGTAGTCGCGGCAGCAGATACGCAGTATTTT. The encoded protein is CASSVVAAADTQYF.

The rearrangement links TRBV7-2 to TRBJ2-5; no clear D gene. The CDR3 length is 14 residues. Germline loops: CDR1 SGHTA, CDR2 FQGNSA. The V end was cut by 2 bases, the J end by 5 bases, with 12 bases between. CDR3 sequence reads: CASSLLRSFETQYF. Written as DNA, the CDR3 is TGTGCCAGCAGCTTATTAAGGAGTTTCGAGACCCAGTACTTC.

This clone has a single count. J is TRBJ1-4 and V is TRBV5-1; TRBD1 is a possible D gene (6 bases). Trimming took 5 bases from V and 3 from J, leaving 17 bases between them. In germline, CDR1 is SGHRS, CDR2 YFSETQ. The CDR3 extends over 16 amino acids. The CDR3 region is CASRNGRDRSNEKLFF. Written as DNA, the CDR3 is TGCGCCAGCAGGAATGGCCGTGACAGGTCTAATGAAAAACTGTTTTTT.

J is TRBJ2-1 and V is TRBV12-3 or TRBV12-4; D not certain. Trimming removed 6 bases from V and 5 bases from J, with 5 bases in between. The CDR3 covers 11 residues. CDR3 DNA sequence: TGTGCCAGCAGGAATAACAATGAGCAGTTCTTC. It encodes CASRNNNEQFF.

This chain links TRBV21-1 with TRBJ2-5; the table's D call, TRBD1, was not checked against the DNA. TRBV21-1 is a pseudogene segment. The CDR3 loop spans 15 amino acids. The CDR3 region has the DNA TGTGCCAGCAGCAAGGACAGAGTCTCCAGTCAGACCCAGTACTTC. As protein: CASSKDRVSSQTQYF.

The chain uses TRBV18 and TRBJ1-2; unclear D gene. V was trimmed by 2 bases and J by 5 bases, leaving 9 bases between them. The germline CDR1 and CDR2 sequences are KGHSH and LQKENI. This CDR3 is 13 amino acids long. CDR3 sequence: CASSPAELYGYTF. CDR3 coding DNA: TGTGCCAGCTCACCAGCAGAGCTTTATGGCTACACCTTC.

This clone was seen just once. This chain uses TRBV6-6 with TRBJ1-5, with D possibly matching TRBD1 (6 bases). V shed 7 bases and J shed 6 bases, with 13 bases lying between them. The CDR3 is 13 residues long. From germline, CDR1 is MNHNY and CDR2 SVGAGI (reference sequence). The CDR3 DNA follows: TGTGCCAGCACCCTTCTGACAGGTCAGCCCCAGCATTTT. Protein sequence: CASTLLTGQPQHF.

This chain connects TRBV29-1 to TRBJ2-5; D assignment may be TRBD1 or TRBD2 (6 bases each). The CDR3 runs to 12 residues. V lost 7 bases, J lost 3 bases, and 12 bases lay in between. Germline assignment: CDR1 SQVTM and CDR2 ANQGSEA. CDR3 amino acids: CSGKEGEETQYF. The CDR3 DNA reads TGCAGCGGGAAGGAGGGGGAAGAGACCCAGTACTTC.

The rearrangement links TRBV15 to TRBJ1-4; 10 bases are shared with TRBD1. This CDR3 is built from 16 residues. With 1 base clipped from V and 8 bases from J, the junction kept 7 bases outside the gene matches. Germline-derived CDR1 and CDR2 are LNHNV and YYDKDF (reference sequence). The CDR3 protein is CATSRADRGRKEKLFF. As DNA, the CDR3 is TGTGCCACCAGCAGAGCAGACAGGGGGCGAAAGGAAAAACTGTTTTTT.

The V gene is TRBV18, the J gene TRBJ1-1; D is unclear. Per the germline V gene, CDR1 is KGHSH and CDR2 is LQKENI. Deletions cut 5 bases from V and 0 bases from J, with 7 bases between. The length of the CDR3 is 13 residues. DNA for the CDR3: TGTGCCAGCTCAGTTGGGTTGAACACTGAAGCTTTCTTT. It is translated as CASSVGLNTEAFF.

The count of this clone is one. The chain couples TRBV6-5 to TRBJ2-2; D is unresolved. This CDR3 is built from 15 residues. The germline V gene encodes CDR1 MNHEY and CDR2 SVGAGI. V shed 1 base and J shed 5 bases, with 11 bases lying between them. The CDR3 sequence is CASSYYRIPTGELFF. CDR3 in DNA: TGTGCCAGCAGTTACTACCGGATACCGACCGGGGAGCTGTTTTTT.

V and J are TRBV10-3 and TRBJ2-3; TRBD1 might be the D (6 bases). V was pared by 2 bases and J by 2 bases, with 14 bases between. Germline V CDR1 and CDR2: ENHRY, SYGVKD. The CDR3 extends over 16 amino acids. Here the CDR3 reads CAISEGGTRLTDTQYF. The CDR3 DNA sequence: TGTGCCATCAGTGAGGGGGGCACCCGCCTCACAGATACGCAGTATTTT.